A single TCR beta chain is shown here with its context. This receptor's antigen is unknown. The junction departs from the called germline gene at one end, perhaps through a read error. This record comes from a study of cytomegalovirus exposure and HLA in healthy donors (dated by TCRdb to 2017 to 2019). With respect to the entire study: According to a later analysis, one platform produced both the 110 or so validation repertoires and the 620 or so repertoires of the first cohort. The study was designed to test whether signatures of past pathogen exposure could be identified by cataloging public T cell receptors. Besides the first cohort of approximately 710 subjects, a separate validation cohort made up of over 95 different subjects was used. To predict cytomegalovirus infection status, the study brought together high-throughput TCR immunosequencing, statistical association of individual TCRs with disease status, and machine learning. Points the paper makes about the study in general: In vitro tests confirmed that a few of the cytomegalovirus-associated TCR beta chains recognize cytomegalovirus antigens. All 120 or so repertoires were used to score co-occurrence in the validation cohort in a later analysis, because that analysis had no HLA typing for the cohort. Cytomegalovirus status was reported to be diagnosed by the classifier with high specificity and sensitivity in both the original and validation cohorts. Subsequent analysis determined that TCRs grouped into clusters in the first cohort also showed a tendency toward co-occurrence across the roughly 110 validation repertoires, and 94% of cluster scores exceeded 0. In the study, 164 TCR beta chains were listed as associated with cytomegalovirus. Most TCR sequences were seen in very few donors, while some public TCRs were found in many individuals. The authors suggested that the approach could potentially be generalized to other disease states and immunological phenotypes.

The donors were included in the validation cohort of 90 to 150 subjects, a group kept apart from the roughly 700-subject first cohort. Library construction relied on the immunoSEQ multiplex PCR assay. Under the source paper's analysis protocol: A statistical classification framework was developed to diagnose cytomegalovirus status using the catalog of TCR beta chain sequences. TCRdb holds this immuneACCESS table with in-frame rearrangements only. Some clones are missing; in checked studies, unresolved V genes explain under half, and the rest has no known cause. V and J calls and clone size are as listed in that table; D and trimming were resolved from the DNA. Across this sample there are 100,000 to 150,000 clones, with around nine tenths seen only once. More than 1.5% of the sample belongs to the ten largest clones. This clonotype originated in a woman aged 18 to 35 in good health and CMV-seronegative. Sequenced: PBMCs.

The CDR3 amino acid sequence is: CASSLNGINTGELFF. The nucleotide sequence reads TGTGCTAGCAGCTTGAACGGGATCAACACCGGGGAGCTGTTTTTT. The chain links TRBV7-7 with TRBJ2-2; a weak D assignment points to TRBD2 (5 bases agree). CDR1 SSHAT and CDR2 FNYEAQ are derived from the germline V gene (reference sequence). From its cysteine to its phenylalanine, the CDR3 spans 15 amino acids. The read is trimmed to its CDR3 DNA, 45 bases read in frame from base 1.